The rows below give T cell receptor beta chains drawn from one sample of a study of multiple sclerosis patients with progressive multifocal leukoencephalopathy. The data were produced by immunoSEQ multiplex PCR, yet TCRdb's version contains in-frame clones alone and is incomplete. This repertoire shows approximately 26,000 clones, approximately 90% found once; its top ten account for 1.1%. Sequencing was done on a sample of PBMCs. All receptors derive from a human donor with multiple sclerosis. The conserved cysteine and the conserved F or W are not part of the CDR3 here. Fields, in order: V gene, CDR3 length, J gene, clone size, CDR3 protein. Clone size appears in some rows only: once, few, many, or a class for an expanded clone.

>TRBV29-1|13|TRBJ2-1|.
SVTRDLVSYNEQF
>TRBV6-6|13|TRBJ1-4|.
ASSSLLGPNEKLF
>TRBV28|10|TRBJ1-1|.
ASRLQGTEAF
>TRBV5-1|14|TRBJ1-6|.
ASSLTGMGVNSPLH
>TRBV7-9|10|TRBJ1-5|few
ASSLEWGGRH
>TRBV6-1|13|TRBJ1-5|.
ASQDRIGLWQPQH
>TRBV5-1|13|TRBJ2-3|.
ASSGGLSITDTQY
>TRBV30|13|TRBJ2-7|.
AWSVQSGILRGQY
>TRBV30|12|TRBJ2-7|.
AWSVSQGAYEQY
>TRBV7-2|11|TRBJ2-1|.
ASSLPPRVEQF
>TRBV7-9|11|TRBJ1-6|.
ASSLLASSPLH
>TRBV6-5|13|TRBJ2-1|.
ASRSARGRENEQF
>TRBV28|13|TRBJ2-3|.
ASSSTGKGTDTQY
>TRBV5-6|11|TRBJ1-5|.
ASSTGRDQPQH
>TRBV7-2|12|TRBJ2-3|.
ASSPGLNTDTQY
>TRBV27|12|TRBJ1-2|.
ASSPLQGADGYT
>TRBV27|13|TRBJ2-2|few
ASSPMGGNTGELF
>TRBV28|13|TRBJ1-3|.
ASSLFRTPRNTIY
>TRBV25-1|11|TRBJ1-3|.
ASSDRDGGTIY
>TRBV4-2|12|TRBJ2-2|few
ASSQDRGSGELF
>TRBV6-5|12|TRBJ1-5|.
ASSRTDPNQPQH
>TRBV9|13|TRBJ1-6|.
ASSSGTLENSPLH
>TRBV4-1|17|TRBJ2-7|.
ASSHLGLGTTSGVYEQY
>TRBV28|17|TRBJ2-5|.
ASSSPLMTSGGAAETQY
>TRBV7-3|11|TRBJ1-4|.
ASSPSNGEKLF
>TRBV19|12|TRBJ1-4|once
ASSSVPANEKLF
>TRBV28|13|TRBJ1-4|.
ASSDPGRTNEKLF
>TRBV2|11|TRBJ1-1|.
ASSEPPNTEAF
>TRBV6-5|11|TRBJ2-5|.
ASSFGIQETQY
>TRBV5-6|11|TRBJ2-7|.
ASSIGQAYEQY
>TRBV14|13|TRBJ2-7|.
ASSQRGTTSYEQY
>TRBV11-3|12|TRBJ2-3|.
ASSLSSGTDTQY
>TRBV9|14|TRBJ2-1|once
ASSVAGTTGSYEQF
>TRBV15|12|TRBJ2-1|.
ATSGTTGIHEQF
>TRBV6-1|12|TRBJ1-2|.
ASARLQGSGGYT
>TRBV28|11|TRBJ1-5|few
ASKDRGRWPQH
>TRBV5-4|15|TRBJ2-3|.
ASSLTSGSSSTDTQY
>TRBV28|14|TRBJ2-7|once
ASSFGPTQGFYEQY
>TRBV11-2|13|TRBJ2-7|.
ASSSLRDSSYEQY
>TRBV11-2|14|TRBJ1-4|.
ASSLDFGLLQEKLF
>TRBV18|14|TRBJ1-2|.
ASSQVQGGPSYGYT
>TRBV7-2|10|TRBJ1-2|.
ASSSAGNGYT
>TRBV7-8|16|TRBJ2-6|.
ASSLEGHAWSGANVLT
>TRBV19|16|TRBJ2-6|.
ASSIPSRGGRGANVLT
>TRBV9|12|.|.
ASSPGQGAYEQY
>TRBV4-3|11|TRBJ1-2|.
ASSRRESGGYT
>TRBV6-5|12|TRBJ2-5|.
ASSLSGGAETQY
>TRBV6-5|11|TRBJ1-2|.
ASSFSGWRGYT
>TRBV5-1|11|TRBJ2-7|.
ASSPQGFHEQY
>TRBV7-3|13|TRBJ2-1|.
ASSLYASGGGEQF
>TRBV9|11|TRBJ1-2|.
ASSGTGGGGYT
>TRBV11-2|14|TRBJ1-5|.
ASSLETGHSNQPQH
>TRBV4-1|14|TRBJ2-1|.
ASSQVRDRAYNEQF
>TRBV13|13|TRBJ2-5|.
ASSPPGQGRETQY
>TRBV10-3|12|TRBJ2-2|.
AITERGSTGELF